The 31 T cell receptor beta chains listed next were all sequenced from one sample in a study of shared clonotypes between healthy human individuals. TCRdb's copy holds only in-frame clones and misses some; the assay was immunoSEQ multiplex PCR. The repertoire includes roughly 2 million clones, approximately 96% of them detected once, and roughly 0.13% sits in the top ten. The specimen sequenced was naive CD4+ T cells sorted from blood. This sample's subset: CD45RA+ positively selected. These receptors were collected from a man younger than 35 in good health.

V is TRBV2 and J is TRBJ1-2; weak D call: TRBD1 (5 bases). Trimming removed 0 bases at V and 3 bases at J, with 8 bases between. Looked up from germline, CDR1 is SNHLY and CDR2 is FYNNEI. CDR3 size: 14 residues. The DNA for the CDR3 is TGTGCCAGCAGTGAAGCCTTGACAGACTATGGCTACACCTTC. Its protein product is CASSEALTDYGYTF.

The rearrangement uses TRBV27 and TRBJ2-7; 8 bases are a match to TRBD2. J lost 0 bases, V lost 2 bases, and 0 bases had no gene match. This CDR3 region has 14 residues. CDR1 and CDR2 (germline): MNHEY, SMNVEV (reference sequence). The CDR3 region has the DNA TGTGCCAGCAGTTTACTAGCGGGCTCCTACGAGCAGTACTTC. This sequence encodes CASSLLAGSYEQYF.

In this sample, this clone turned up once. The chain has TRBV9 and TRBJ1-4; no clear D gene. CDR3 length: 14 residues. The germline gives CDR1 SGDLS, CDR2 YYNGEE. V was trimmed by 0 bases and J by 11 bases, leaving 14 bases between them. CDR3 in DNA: TGTGCCAGCAGCGTAGGAGGACCTCCTAGCAAACTGTTTTTT. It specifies CASSVGGPPSKLFF.

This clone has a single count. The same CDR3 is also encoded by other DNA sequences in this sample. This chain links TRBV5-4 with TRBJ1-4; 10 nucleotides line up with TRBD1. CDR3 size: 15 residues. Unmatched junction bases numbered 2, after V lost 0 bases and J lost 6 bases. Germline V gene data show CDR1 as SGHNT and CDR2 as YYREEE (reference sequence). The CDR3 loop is CASSLAGTGDEKLFF. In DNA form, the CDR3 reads TGTGCCAGCAGCTTGGCAGGGACAGGGGATGAAAAACTGTTTTTT. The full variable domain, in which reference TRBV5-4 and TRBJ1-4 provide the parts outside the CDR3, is ETGVTQSPTHLIKTRGQQVTLRCSSQSGHNTVSWYQQALGQGPQFIFQYYREEENGRGNFPPRFSGLQFPNYSSELNVNALELDDSALYLCASSLAGTGDEKLFFGSGTQLSVL.

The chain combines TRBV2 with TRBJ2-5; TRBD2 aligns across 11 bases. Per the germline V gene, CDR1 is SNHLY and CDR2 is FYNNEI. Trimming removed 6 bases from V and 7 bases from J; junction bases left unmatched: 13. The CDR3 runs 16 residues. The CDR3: CASSRQPGLADRTQYF. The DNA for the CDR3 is TGTGCCAGCAGCCGCCAGCCGGGACTAGCGGACAGGACCCAGTACTTC.

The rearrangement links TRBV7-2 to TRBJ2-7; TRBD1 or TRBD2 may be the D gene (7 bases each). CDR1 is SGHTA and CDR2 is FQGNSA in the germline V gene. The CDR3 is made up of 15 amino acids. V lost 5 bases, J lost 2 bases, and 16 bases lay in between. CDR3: CASSPSGGGTYEQYF. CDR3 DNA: TGTGCCAGCAGCCCCTCAGGGGGGGGGACCTACGAGCAGTACTTC.

CDR3 protein: CASRVRPSLNTEAFF. CDR3 nucleotide sequence: TGCGCCAGCAGGGTGCGTCCCTCTCTGAACACTGAAGCTTTCTTT. The chain joins TRBV5-1 to TRBJ1-1; D remains ambiguous. The CDR3 has 15 amino acids. Looked up from germline, CDR1 is SGHRS and CDR2 is YFSETQ. V gave up 5 bases and J gave up 0 bases, with 14 bases separating them.

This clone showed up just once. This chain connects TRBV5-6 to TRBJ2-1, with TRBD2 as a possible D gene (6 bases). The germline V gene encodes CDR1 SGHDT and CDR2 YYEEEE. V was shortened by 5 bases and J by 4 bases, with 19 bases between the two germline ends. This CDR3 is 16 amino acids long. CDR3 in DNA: TGTGCCAGCAGTTTGAGACTAGAAGCCTTTTACAATGAGCAGTTCTTC. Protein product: CASSLRLEAFYNEQFF.

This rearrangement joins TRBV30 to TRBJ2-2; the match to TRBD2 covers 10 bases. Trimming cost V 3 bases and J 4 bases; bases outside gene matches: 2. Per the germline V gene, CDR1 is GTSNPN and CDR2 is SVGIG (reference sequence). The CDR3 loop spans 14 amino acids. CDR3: CAWRRLAGTGELFF. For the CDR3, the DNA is TGTGCCTGGAGGAGACTAGCGGGCACCGGGGAGCTGTTTTTT.

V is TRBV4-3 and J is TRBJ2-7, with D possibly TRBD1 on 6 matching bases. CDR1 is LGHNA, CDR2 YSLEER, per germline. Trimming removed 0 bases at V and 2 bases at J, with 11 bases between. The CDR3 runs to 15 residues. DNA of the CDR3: TGCGCCAGCAGCCAAGATATTCAGGGGCCCTACGAGCAGTACTTC. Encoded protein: CASSQDIQGPYEQYF.

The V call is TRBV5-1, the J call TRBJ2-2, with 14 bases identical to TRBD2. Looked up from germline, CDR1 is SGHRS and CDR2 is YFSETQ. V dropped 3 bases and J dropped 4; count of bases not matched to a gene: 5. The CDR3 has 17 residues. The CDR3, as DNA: TGCGCCAGCAGCTGGACGACTAGCGGGAGGGCCACCGGGGAGCTGTTTTTT. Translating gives CASSWTTSGRATGELFF.

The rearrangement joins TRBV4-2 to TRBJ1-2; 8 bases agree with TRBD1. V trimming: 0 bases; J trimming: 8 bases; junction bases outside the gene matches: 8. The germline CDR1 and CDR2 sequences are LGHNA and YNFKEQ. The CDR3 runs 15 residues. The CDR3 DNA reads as TGTGCCAGCAGCCAAGATCAGGGGGCAGGGGAAGGCTACACCTTC. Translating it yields CASSQDQGAGEGYTF.

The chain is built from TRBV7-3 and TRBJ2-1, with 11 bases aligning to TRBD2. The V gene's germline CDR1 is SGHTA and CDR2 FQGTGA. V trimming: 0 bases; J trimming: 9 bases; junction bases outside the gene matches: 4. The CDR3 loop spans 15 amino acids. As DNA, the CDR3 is TGTGCCAGCAGCTTAACTAGCGGGGGGGCACCTGAGCAGTTCTTC. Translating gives CASSLTSGGAPEQFF.

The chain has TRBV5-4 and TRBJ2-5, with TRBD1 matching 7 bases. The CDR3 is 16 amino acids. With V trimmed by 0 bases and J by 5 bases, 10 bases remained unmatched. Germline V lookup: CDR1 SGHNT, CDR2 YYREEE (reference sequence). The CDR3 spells CASSLDGTAVGETQYF. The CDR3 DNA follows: TGTGCCAGCAGCTTGGACGGGACAGCGGTAGGTGAGACCCAGTACTTC.

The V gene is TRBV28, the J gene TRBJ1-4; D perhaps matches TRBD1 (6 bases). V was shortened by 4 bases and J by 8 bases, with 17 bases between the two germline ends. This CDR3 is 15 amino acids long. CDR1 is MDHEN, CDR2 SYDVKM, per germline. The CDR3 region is CASSSGQLSQEKLFF. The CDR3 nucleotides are TGTGCCAGCAGTTCAGGACAGCTCTCCCAGGAAAAACTGTTTTTT. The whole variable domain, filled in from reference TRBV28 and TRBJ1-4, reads DVKVTQSSRYLVKRTGEKVFLECVQDMDHENMFWYRQDPGLGLRLIYFSYDVKMKEKGDIPEGYSVSREKKERFSLILESASTNQTSMYLCASSSGQLSQEKLFFGSGTQLSVL.

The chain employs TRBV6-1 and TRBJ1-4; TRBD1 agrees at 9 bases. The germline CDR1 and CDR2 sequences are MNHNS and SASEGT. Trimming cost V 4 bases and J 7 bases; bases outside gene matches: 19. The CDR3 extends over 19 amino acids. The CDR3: CASSGIRNGGGTGSEKLFF. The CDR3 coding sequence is TGTGCCAGCAGTGGAATCCGGAATGGGGGAGGGACAGGGTCTGAAAAACTGTTTTTT.

CDR3 region: CASSFRDSGGYTF. The CDR3 bases are TGTGCCAGCAGTTTTAGGGATTCGGGCGGCTACACCTTC. The rearrangement uses TRBV27 and TRBJ1-2; the D is unclear. Trimming pared 3 bases from V and 8 bases from J, leaving 13 bases between. Germline assignment: CDR1 MNHEY and CDR2 SMNVEV (reference sequence). The CDR3 contains 13 residues.

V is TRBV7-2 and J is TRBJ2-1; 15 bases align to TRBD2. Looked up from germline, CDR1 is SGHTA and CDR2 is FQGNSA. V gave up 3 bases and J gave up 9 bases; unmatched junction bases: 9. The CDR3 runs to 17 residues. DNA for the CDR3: TGTGCCAGCAGCTTTCGGACTAGCGGGAGGGCCTCGGTTGAGCAGTTCTTC. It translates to CASSFRTSGRASVEQFF.

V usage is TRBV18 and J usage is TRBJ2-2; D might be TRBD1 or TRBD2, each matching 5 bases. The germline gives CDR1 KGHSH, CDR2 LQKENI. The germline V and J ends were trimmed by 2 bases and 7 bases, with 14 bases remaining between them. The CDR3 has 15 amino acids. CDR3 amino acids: CASSPNQGASGELFF. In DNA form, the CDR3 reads TGTGCCAGCTCACCAAACCAGGGAGCGAGCGGGGAGCTGTTTTTT.

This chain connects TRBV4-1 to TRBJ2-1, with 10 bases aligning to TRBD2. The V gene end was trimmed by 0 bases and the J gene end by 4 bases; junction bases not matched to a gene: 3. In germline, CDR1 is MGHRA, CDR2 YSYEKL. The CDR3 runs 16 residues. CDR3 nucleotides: TGCGCCAGCAGCCAAGATCCTAGCGGGGGTTACAATGAGCAGTTCTTC. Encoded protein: CASSQDPSGGYNEQFF.

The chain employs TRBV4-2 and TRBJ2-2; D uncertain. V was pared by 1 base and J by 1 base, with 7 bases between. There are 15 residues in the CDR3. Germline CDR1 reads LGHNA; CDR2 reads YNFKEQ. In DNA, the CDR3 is TGTGCCAGCAGCCAAGGCATCGTGAACACCGGGGAGCTGTTTTTT. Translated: CASSQGIVNTGELFF.

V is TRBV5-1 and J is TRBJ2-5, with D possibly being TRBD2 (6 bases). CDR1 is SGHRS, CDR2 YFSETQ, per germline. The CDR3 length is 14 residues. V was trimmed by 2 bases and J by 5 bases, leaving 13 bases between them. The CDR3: CASSFPSERETQYF. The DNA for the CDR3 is TGCGCCAGCAGCTTTCCTAGCGAACGGGAGACCCAGTACTTC.

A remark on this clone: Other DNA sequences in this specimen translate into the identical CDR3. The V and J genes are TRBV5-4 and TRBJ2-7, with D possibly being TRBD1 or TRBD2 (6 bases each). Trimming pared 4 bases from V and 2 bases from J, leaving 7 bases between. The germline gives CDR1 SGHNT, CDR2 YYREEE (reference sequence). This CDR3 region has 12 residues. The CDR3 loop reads CASSRGAYEQYF. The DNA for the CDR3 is TGTGCCAGCAGCAGGGGGGCCTACGAGCAGTACTTC. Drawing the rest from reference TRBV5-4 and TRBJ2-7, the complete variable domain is ETGVTQSPTHLIKTRGQQVTLRCSSQSGHNTVSWYQQALGQGPQFIFQYYREEENGRGNFPPRFSGLQFPNYSSELNVNALELDDSALYLCASSRGAYEQYFGPGTRLTVT.

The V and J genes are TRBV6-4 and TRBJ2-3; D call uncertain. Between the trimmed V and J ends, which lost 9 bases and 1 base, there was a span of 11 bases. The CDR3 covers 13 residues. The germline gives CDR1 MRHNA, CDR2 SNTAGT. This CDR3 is CASGPDGTDTQYF. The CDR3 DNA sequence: TGTGCCAGTGGCCCTGATGGCACAGATACGCAGTATTTT.

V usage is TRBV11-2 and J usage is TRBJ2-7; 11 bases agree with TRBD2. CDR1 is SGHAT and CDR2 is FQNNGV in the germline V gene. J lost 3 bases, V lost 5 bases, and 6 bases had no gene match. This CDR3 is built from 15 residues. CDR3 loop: CASSVGTSGNYEQYF. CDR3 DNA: TGTGCCAGCAGCGTAGGGACTAGCGGAAACTACGAGCAGTACTTC.

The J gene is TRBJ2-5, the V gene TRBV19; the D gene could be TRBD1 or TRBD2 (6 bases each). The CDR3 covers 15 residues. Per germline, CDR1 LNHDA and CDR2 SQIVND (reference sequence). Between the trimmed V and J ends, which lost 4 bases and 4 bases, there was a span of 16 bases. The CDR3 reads CASSTLSKGGETQYF. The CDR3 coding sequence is TGTGCCAGTAGTACCCTGAGTAAGGGGGGAGAGACCCAGTACTTC.

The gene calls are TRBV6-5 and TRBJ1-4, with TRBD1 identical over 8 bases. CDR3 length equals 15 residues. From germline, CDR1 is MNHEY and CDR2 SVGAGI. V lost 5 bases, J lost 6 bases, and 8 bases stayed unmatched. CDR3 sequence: CASSQTGVIYEKLFF. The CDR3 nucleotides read TGTGCCAGCAGTCAGACAGGGGTTATTTATGAAAAACTGTTTTTT.

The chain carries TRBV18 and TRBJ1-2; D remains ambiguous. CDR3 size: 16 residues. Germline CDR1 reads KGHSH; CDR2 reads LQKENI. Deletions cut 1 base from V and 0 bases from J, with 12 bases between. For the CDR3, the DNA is TGTGCCAGCTCACCACTACCCGAACAGACTAACTATGGCTACACCTTC. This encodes CASSPLPEQTNYGYTF.

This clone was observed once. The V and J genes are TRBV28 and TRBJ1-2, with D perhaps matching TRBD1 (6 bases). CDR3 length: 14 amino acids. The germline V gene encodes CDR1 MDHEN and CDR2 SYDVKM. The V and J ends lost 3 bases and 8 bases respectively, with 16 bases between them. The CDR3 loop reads CASSLGGGAWGYTF. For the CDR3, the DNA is TGTGCCAGCAGTTTGGGCGGGGGCGCGTGGGGCTACACCTTC.

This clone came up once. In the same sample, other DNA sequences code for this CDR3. DNA for the CDR3: TGTGCCAGCAGCCGGGGACTGGGGGAGACCCAGTACTTC. The encoded protein is CASSRGLGETQYF. V gene TRBV11-2 combines with J gene TRBJ2-5; possible D gene TRBD2, 6 bases. The V end lost 5 bases, the J end lost 5 bases, and 12 bases lay between the germline ends. This CDR3 is 13 amino acids long. Germline values: CDR1 SGHAT, CDR2 FQNNGV.

DNA of the CDR3: TGTGCCAGCAGCTCCCAGGGGAGCAATCAGCCCCAGCATTTT. It yields the protein CASSSQGSNQPQHF. This chain joins TRBV5-6 and TRBJ1-5; tentatively, D is TRBD1 (6 bases). The CDR3 sequence is 14 residues long. Between the trimmed V and J ends, which lost 3 bases and 1 base, there was a span of 8 bases. CDR1 and CDR2 from the germline V gene are SGHDT and YYEEEE.